One sample yielded the 7 T cell receptor beta chains listed below, sequenced in a study of T cells expressing NK-cell markers. TCRdb re-analyzed the 5' RACE reads; it lists each CDR3 protein once, without DNA. The table lists 150,000 or so distinct CDR3 sequences. Sequencing used blood T cells: a sorted CD56 or NKG2C T cell subset, CD4+ or CD8+ T cells, or bulk PBMC T cells (not recorded which). The receptors were sampled from a woman aged 18 to 75 in good health.

J is TRBJ2-5 and V is TRBV19; the TRBD2 assignment by TCRdb is unverifiable without DNA. Germline values: CDR1 LNHDA, CDR2 SQIVND (reference sequence). The CDR3 totals 15 residues. CDR3 loop: CASSIVGLEVETQYF. The full variable domain, in which reference TRBV19 and TRBJ2-5 provide the parts outside the CDR3, is DGGITQSPKYLFRKEGQNVTLSCEQNLNHDAMYWYRQDPGQGLRLIYYSQIVNDFQKGDIAEGYSVSREKKESFPLTVTSAQKNPTAFYLCASSIVGLEVETQYFGPGTRLLVL.

V and J are TRBV5-1 and TRBJ1-1; TCRdb's D call, TRBD1, is unchecked because there is no DNA. The CDR3 is 14 residues long. The germline CDR1 and CDR2 sequences are SGHRS and YFSETQ. CDR3 in amino acids: CASSLASGETEAFF.

The rearrangement links TRBV12-3 or TRBV12-4 to TRBJ1-2; as DNA is missing, the TRBD1 call by TCRdb cannot be tested. The CDR3 totals 15 residues. CDR3 sequence reads: CASSLSAGANYGYTF.

V and J are TRBV4-1 and TRBJ2-7; absent DNA, TCRdb's TRBD1 call cannot be checked. The CDR3 consists of 15 residues. Germline-derived CDR1 and CDR2 are MGHRA and YSYEKL. CDR3 region: CASSQAFNQGYEQYF.

V gene TRBV6-2 or TRBV6-3 combines with J gene TRBJ2-1; the TCRdb call, TRBD2, lacks DNA for checking. This CDR3 has 15 amino acids. CDR1 is MNHEY, CDR2 SVGEGT, per germline. CDR3 in amino acids: CASSFWGGPFNEQFF.

The chain employs TRBV5-1 and TRBJ2-1; the TCRdb call, TRBD1, lacks DNA for checking. The germline gives CDR1 SGHRS, CDR2 YFSETQ. CDR3 length equals 14 residues. Here the CDR3 reads CASSLSAGRNEQFF.

J is TRBJ2-3 and V is TRBV5-1. CDR1 SGHRS and CDR2 YFSETQ come from the germline V gene. The CDR3 has 13 amino acids. Here the CDR3 reads CASRSTGTDTQYF.